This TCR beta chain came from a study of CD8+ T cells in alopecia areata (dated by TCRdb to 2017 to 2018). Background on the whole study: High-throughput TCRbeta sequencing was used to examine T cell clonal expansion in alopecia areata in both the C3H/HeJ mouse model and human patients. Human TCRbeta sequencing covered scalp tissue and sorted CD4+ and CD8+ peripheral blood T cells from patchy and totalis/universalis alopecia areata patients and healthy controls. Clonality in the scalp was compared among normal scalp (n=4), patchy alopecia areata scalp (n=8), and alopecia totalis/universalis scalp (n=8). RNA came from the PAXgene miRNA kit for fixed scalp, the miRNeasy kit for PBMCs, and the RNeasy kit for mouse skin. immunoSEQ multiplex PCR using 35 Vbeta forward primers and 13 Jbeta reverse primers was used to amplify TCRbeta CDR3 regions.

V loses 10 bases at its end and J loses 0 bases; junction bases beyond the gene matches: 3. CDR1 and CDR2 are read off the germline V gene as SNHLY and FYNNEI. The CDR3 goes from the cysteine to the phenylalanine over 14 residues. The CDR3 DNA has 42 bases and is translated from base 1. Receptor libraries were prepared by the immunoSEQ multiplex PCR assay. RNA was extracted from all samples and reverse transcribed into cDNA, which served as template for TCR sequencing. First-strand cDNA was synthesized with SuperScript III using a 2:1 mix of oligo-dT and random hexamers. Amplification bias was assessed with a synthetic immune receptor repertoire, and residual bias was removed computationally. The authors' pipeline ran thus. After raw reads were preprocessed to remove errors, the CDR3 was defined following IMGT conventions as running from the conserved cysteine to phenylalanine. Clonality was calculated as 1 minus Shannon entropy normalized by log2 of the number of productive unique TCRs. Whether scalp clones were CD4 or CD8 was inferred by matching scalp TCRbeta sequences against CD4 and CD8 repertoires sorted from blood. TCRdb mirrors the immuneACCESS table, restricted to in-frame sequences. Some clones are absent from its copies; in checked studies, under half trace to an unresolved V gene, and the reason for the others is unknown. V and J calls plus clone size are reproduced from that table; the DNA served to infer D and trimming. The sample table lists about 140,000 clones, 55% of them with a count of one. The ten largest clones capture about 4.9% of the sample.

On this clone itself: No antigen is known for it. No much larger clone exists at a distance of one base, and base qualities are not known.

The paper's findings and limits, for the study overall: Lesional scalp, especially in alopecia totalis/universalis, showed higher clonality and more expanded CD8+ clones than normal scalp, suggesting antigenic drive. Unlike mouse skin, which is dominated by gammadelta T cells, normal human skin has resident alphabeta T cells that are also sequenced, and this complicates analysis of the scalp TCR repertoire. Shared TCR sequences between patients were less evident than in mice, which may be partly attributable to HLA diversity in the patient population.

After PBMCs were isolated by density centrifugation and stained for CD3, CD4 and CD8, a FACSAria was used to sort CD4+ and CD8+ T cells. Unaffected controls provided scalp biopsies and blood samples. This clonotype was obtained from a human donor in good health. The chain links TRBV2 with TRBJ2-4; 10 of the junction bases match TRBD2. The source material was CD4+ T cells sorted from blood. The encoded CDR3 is CATVAGGAKNIQYF. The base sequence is TGTGCCACCGTAGCGGGGGGAGCCAAAAACATTCAGTACTTC.